The 8 T cell receptor beta chains reported below all come from one sample, sequenced in a study of shared clonotypes between healthy human individuals. Clones were sequenced by immunoSEQ multiplex PCR, and TCRdb holds only the in-frame ones, with some missing. Of 450,000 or so clones listed, 77% are singletons. Sequenced input: PBMCs. These receptor sequences come from a woman between 40 and 50 years old in good health. Some clones in this sample may be carry-over from other donors' samples.

The chain links TRBV11-2 to TRBJ2-5; D not resolved. CDR1 is SGHAT and CDR2 is FQNNGV in the germline V gene. V was clipped by 5 bases and J by 1 base, with 20 bases between them. This CDR3 contains 17 residues. The CDR3 region is CASSHGRAGTLQETQYF. CDR3 coding DNA: TGTGCCAGCAGCCACGGAAGGGCCGGTACCCTCCAAGAGACCCAGTACTTC.

The DNA of the CDR3 is TGTGCCAGCGGTACCACCTACGAGCAGTACTTC. This sequence encodes CASGTTYEQYF. This sequence joins TRBV27 and TRBJ2-7; D gene uncertain. Germline V lookup: CDR1 MNHEY, CDR2 SMNVEV (reference sequence). V was cut by 8 bases and J by 2 bases, with 7 bases left in between. The CDR3 runs to 11 residues.

The genes are TRBV4-1 and TRBJ1-1; D is possibly TRBD1 (5 bases). Germline loops: CDR1 MGHRA, CDR2 YSYEKL. Trimming left V 4 bases short and J 0 bases short, with 9 bases between. The CDR3 covers 14 residues. CDR3 nucleotide sequence: TGCGCCAGCAGCCGTCTAGGGGTGAACACTGAAGCTTTCTTT. Protein: CASSRLGVNTEAFF.

J is TRBJ1-1 and V is TRBV28; D remains ambiguous. Trimming took 4 bases from V and 4 from J, leaving 4 bases between them. This CDR3 region has 11 residues. Germline CDR1 and CDR2: MDHEN and SYDVKM. CDR3 region: CASSSITEAFF. In DNA, the CDR3 is TGTGCCAGCAGTTCCATCACTGAAGCTTTCTTT.

V usage is TRBV14 and J usage is TRBJ2-7; D is undetermined. The germline V gene has CDR1 SGHDN and CDR2 FVKESK. The CDR3 extends over 13 amino acids. Trimming left V 0 bases short and J 6 bases short, with 9 bases between. The CDR3 nucleotides read TGTGCCAGCAGCCAAGATCGGATGAGCGAGCAGTACTTC. Residues: CASSQDRMSEQYF.

This clone was seen ten or more times. This chain connects TRBV19 to TRBJ1-5; 11 bases fit TRBD1. After removal of 6 bases from V and 7 bases from J, the junction contained 5 bases not matched to a gene. Germline CDR1 reads LNHDA; CDR2 reads SQIVND (reference sequence). CDR3 length: 14 amino acids. The CDR3 region is CASRWDRGEQPQHF. The DNA of the CDR3 is TGTGCCAGTAGATGGGACAGGGGGGAGCAGCCCCAGCATTTT.

Points on this clone: A single base is all that separates this from a far larger clone, so a read error is likely. The same CDR3 is also encoded by other DNA sequences in this sample. The chain combines TRBV6-5 with TRBJ1-1; no clear D. Germline CDR1 MNHEY, CDR2 SVGAGI. CDR3 length: 12 residues. DNA for the CDR3: TGTGCCAGCGGCTATGGATACACTGAGGCTTTCTTT. Amino acids: CASGYGYTEAFF.

Worth noting for this clone: With a far larger clone one base away, a read error is the likely cause. In the same sample, other DNA sequences code for this CDR3. In nucleotides, the CDR3 is TGTGCCAGCACAAGCTTACCTTTGAACACTGAAGCTTTCTTC. Translation: CASTSLPLNTEAFF. This chain uses TRBV28 with TRBJ1-1; no firm D call. The CDR3 totals 14 residues. The germline CDR1 and CDR2 sequences are MDHEN and SYDVKM.